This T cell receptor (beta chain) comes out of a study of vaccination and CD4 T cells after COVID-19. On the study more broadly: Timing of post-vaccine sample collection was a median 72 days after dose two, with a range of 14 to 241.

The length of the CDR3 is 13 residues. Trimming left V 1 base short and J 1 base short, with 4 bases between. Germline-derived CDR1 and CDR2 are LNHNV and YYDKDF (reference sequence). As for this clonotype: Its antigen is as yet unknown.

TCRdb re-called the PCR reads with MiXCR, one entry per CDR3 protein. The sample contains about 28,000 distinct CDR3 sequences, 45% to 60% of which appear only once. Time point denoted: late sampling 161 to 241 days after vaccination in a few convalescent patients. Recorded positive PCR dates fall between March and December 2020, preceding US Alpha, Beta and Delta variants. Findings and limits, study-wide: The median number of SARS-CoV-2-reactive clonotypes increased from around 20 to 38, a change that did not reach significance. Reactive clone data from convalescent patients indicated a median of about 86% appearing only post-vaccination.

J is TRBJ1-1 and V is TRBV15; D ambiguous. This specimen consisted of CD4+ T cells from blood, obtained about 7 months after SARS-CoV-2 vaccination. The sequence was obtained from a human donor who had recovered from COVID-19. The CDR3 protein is CATSRVENTEAFF. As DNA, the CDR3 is TGTGCCACCAGCAGAGTAGAGAACACTGAAGCTTTCTTT.